One and the same sample provided the 9 T cell receptor beta chains below, sequenced in a study of cytomegalovirus exposure and HLA in healthy donors. PCR amplification relied on 60 Vbeta primers (plus 13 Jbeta primers). Only in-frame clones appear in the TCRdb table, and some are missing; sequencing was by immunoSEQ multiplex PCR. The sample table sets out about 190,000 clones. Sample: PBMCs. All receptors derive from a man younger than 40 in good health and CMV-seronegative.

The rearrangement links TRBV7-9 to TRBJ2-4, with 8 bases aligning to TRBD1. Trimming took 8 bases from V and 4 from J; bases not matched to a gene: 7. The CDR3 sequence is 14 residues long. Germline values: CDR1 SEHNR, CDR2 FQNEAQ (reference sequence). CDR3 in amino acids: CASRGTGPKNIQYF. Written as DNA, the CDR3 is TGTGCCAGCCGGGGGACAGGCCCGAAAAACATTCAGTACTTC. Variable domain in full (rest from reference TRBV7-9 and TRBJ2-4): DTGVSQNPRHKITKRGQNVTFRCDPISEHNRLYWYRQTLGQGPEFLTYFQNEAQLEKSRLLSDRFSAERPKGSFSTLEIQRTEQGDSAMYLCASRGTGPKNIQYFGAGTRLSVL.

The chain links TRBV28 to TRBJ2-7, with a weak D call TRBD1 (7 bases). CDR1 and CDR2 from the germline V gene are MDHEN and SYDVKM. Trimming removed 5 bases from V and 1 base from J, with 15 bases in between. This CDR3 has 15 residues. CDR3 DNA: TGTGCCAGCAGTCGGGGGACAGCTGCTTCCTACGAGCAGTACTTC. Its protein product is CASSRGTAASYEQYF.

The chain combines TRBV11-2 with TRBJ2-1; 7 bases match TRBD1. CDR3 size: 16 residues. V dropped 2 bases and J dropped 8; count of bases not matched to a gene: 12. Germline CDR1 reads SGHAT; CDR2 reads FQNNGV. This chain's CDR3 is CASSLSPQARGYEQFF. The CDR3 coding sequence is TGTGCCAGCAGCTTAAGTCCTCAGGCCAGGGGGTATGAGCAGTTCTTC.

The chain is built from TRBV30 and TRBJ1-2; no clear D gene. The CDR3 runs to 16 residues. V was shortened by 0 bases and J by 4 bases, with 18 bases between the two germline ends. Germline CDR1 and CDR2: GTSNPN and SVGIG (reference sequence). Here the CDR3 DNA reads TGTGCCTGGAGTGTAACCCAGGCCTATGTCAGCTATGGCTACACCTTC. This gives the protein CAWSVTQAYVSYGYTF.

This chain uses TRBV2 with TRBJ2-6, with TRBD2 matching 8 bases. The CDR3 spans 17 residues. Germline loops: CDR1 SNHLY, CDR2 FYNNEI. The ends lost 7 bases at V and 2 bases at J; junction bases unmatched: 10. The CDR3 region has the DNA TGTGCCAGCACCGGGACTAGTGGGGCCCCTGGGGCCAACGTCCTGACTTTC. Protein product: CASTGTSGAPGANVLTF. The full variable domain, with the rest looked up from reference TRBV2 and TRBJ2-6, is EPEVTQTPSHQVTQMGQEVILRCVPISNHLYFYWYRQILGQKVEFLVSFYNNEISEKSEIFDDQFSVERPDGSNFTLKIRSTKLEDSAMYFCASTGTSGAPGANVLTFGAGSRLTVL.

This sequence joins TRBV27 and TRBJ2-3; D might be TRBD1 (5 bases). V was cut by 5 bases and J by 3 bases, with 15 bases left in between. In germline, CDR1 is MNHEY, CDR2 SMNVEV (reference sequence). The CDR3 is 15 residues long. The CDR3 here is CASSQQTASTDTQYF. For the CDR3, the DNA is TGTGCCAGCAGTCAACAGACAGCTTCTACAGATACGCAGTATTTT.

The chain is built from TRBV5-4 and TRBJ1-1, with D possibly being TRBD1 (5 bases). Germline-derived CDR1 and CDR2 are SGHNT and YYREEE (reference sequence). The CDR3 has 14 amino acids. The germline V and J ends were trimmed by 4 bases and 2 bases, with 12 bases remaining between them. For the CDR3, the DNA is TGTGCCAGCAGCCCAACGGGGGGAAACACTGAAGCTTTCTTT. Encoded protein: CASSPTGGNTEAFF.

V and J are TRBV11-3 and TRBJ2-5; tentatively, D is TRBD2 (5 bases). Between the trimmed V and J ends, which lost 1 base and 9 bases, there was a span of 12 bases. This CDR3 is 13 amino acids long. Germline assignment: CDR1 SGHNT and CDR2 YENEEA. The DNA of the CDR3 is TGTGCCAGCAGCTTAGCCCCATCGGAGGCCCAGTACTTC. Protein product: CASSLAPSEAQYF.

The rearrangement joins TRBV10-1 to TRBJ2-7; a possible D gene is TRBD2 (6 bases). This CDR3 contains 15 residues. CDR1 and CDR2 (germline): WNHNN, SYGVQD (reference sequence). Trimming cost V 0 bases and J 0 bases, with 9 bases left between them. This CDR3 is CASSESVADSYEQYF. CDR3 DNA: TGCGCCAGCAGTGAGTCTGTAGCGGACTCCTACGAGCAGTACTTC.